These 17 T cell receptor beta chains were all obtained from the same sample, sequenced in a study of Ad26.COV2.S vaccination and SARS-CoV-2 variants. The protocol was immunoSEQ multiplex PCR, while the TCRdb copy is restricted to in-frame clones and leaves out a portion. This sample has about 440,000 clones, with roughly 89% found just once. Treatment given: roughly 18 received Ad26.COV2.S at low or high dose, single or two shots; five or six received placebo; per-sample allocation not given. Material that was analyzed had been drawn on day 63 after the first vaccine or placebo injection. The sequencing here drew on peripheral blood, taken in a trial of Ad26.COV2.S vaccine versus placebo. These receptor sequences come from a person aged 18-60 years who received the Ad26.COV2.S COVID-19 vaccine or a placebo.

The genes are TRBV25-1 and TRBJ1-6; no reliable D call. CDR3 length: 14 residues. From germline, CDR1 is MGHDK and CDR2 SYGVNS. V was cut by 4 bases and J by 5 bases, with 9 bases left in between. CDR3 nucleotide sequence: TGTGCCAGCAGTGTCCCCAGAAATAATTCACCCCTCCACTTT. This codes for CASSVPRNNSPLHF.

There are many counts of this clone. The gene calls are TRBV9 and TRBJ1-6, with D tentatively TRBD1 (5 bases). Germline V gene data show CDR1 as SGDLS and CDR2 as YYNGEE. Trimming pared 3 bases from V and 8 bases from J, leaving 15 bases between. The CDR3 extends over 15 amino acids. The CDR3 region is CASSAGPTGDSPLHF. The CDR3 nucleotides are TGTGCCAGCAGCGCGGGACCTACGGGGGATTCACCCCTCCACTTT.

V and J are TRBV29-1 and TRBJ2-3, with 9 bases fitting TRBD1. The CDR3 contains 14 residues. The V segment lost 8 bases and the J segment 3 bases; nucleotides outside the gene matches: 9. Germline V gene lookup returns CDR1 SQVTM and CDR2 ANQGSEA. The DNA for the CDR3 is TGCAGCATACAGGGGGCGCAGGGGACAGATACGCAGTATTTT. Amino acid sequence: CSIQGAQGTDTQYF.

This clone was detected a few times. V usage is TRBV10-3 and J usage is TRBJ2-5, with TRBD2 matching 10 bases. CDR3 length: 15 residues. Germline V gene lookup returns CDR1 ENHRY and CDR2 SYGVKD. After removal of 4 bases from V and 1 base from J, the junction contained 3 bases not matched to a gene. CDR3 coding DNA: TGTGCCATCAGTGCGCTAGCGGGAGTCCAAGAGACCCAGTACTTC. Its translation is CAISALAGVQETQYF.

V and J are TRBV12-3 or TRBV12-4 and TRBJ1-6, with D unresolved. This CDR3 region has 12 residues. V dropped 2 bases and J dropped 9 bases, with 5 bases sitting between them. CDR3 protein: CASSLYGSPLHF. As DNA, the CDR3 is TGTGCCAGCAGTTTATATGGTTCACCCCTCCACTTT.

This clone was counted once. V and J are TRBV4-2 and TRBJ2-1; 7 nucleotides agree with TRBD1. The V and J ends lost 2 bases and 5 bases, in that order; junction bases with no gene match: 3. Germline V gene data show CDR1 as LGHNA and CDR2 as YNFKEQ. CDR3 length: 14 residues. For the CDR3, the DNA is TGTGCCAGCAGCCAAAGAACAGGGGACAATGAGCAGTTCTTC. It yields the protein CASSQRTGDNEQFF.

The chain couples TRBV24-1 to TRBJ1-2, with 7 bases matching TRBD1. The CDR3 has 12 residues. The germline CDR1 and CDR2 sequences are KGHDR and SFDVKD. With 9 bases clipped from V and 6 bases from J, the junction kept 6 bases outside the gene matches. The CDR3 DNA sequence: TGTGCCACCTCCGACAGGGTAGATGGCTACACCTTC. The encoded protein is CATSDRVDGYTF.

The chain is built from TRBV6-1 and TRBJ2-7; 9 positions match TRBD2. Trimming took 4 bases from V and 3 from J; bases not matched to a gene: 10. The CDR3 contains 16 residues. Germline assignment: CDR1 MNHNS and CDR2 SASEGT. The CDR3 is CASSAQASSGVYEQYF. For the CDR3, the DNA is TGTGCCAGCAGTGCCCAAGCGTCTAGCGGGGTCTACGAGCAGTACTTC.

This clone occurred many times. This chain uses TRBV2 with TRBJ1-2; no reliable D call. The germline gives CDR1 SNHLY, CDR2 FYNNEI. The CDR3 covers 12 residues. V was clipped by 4 bases and J by 6 bases, with 9 bases between them. The CDR3 is CASSVWVDGYTF. The CDR3 DNA reads TGTGCCAGCAGTGTATGGGTGGATGGCTACACCTTC.

The chain uses TRBV5-4 and TRBJ2-7; D not certain. This CDR3 is 13 amino acids long. The V end lost 4 bases, the J end lost 1 base, and 9 bases lay between the germline ends. CDR1 and CDR2 from the germline V gene are SGHNT and YYREEE (reference sequence). The CDR3 loop reads CASSPPSSYEQYF. The CDR3 nucleotides are TGTGCCAGCAGCCCACCAAGTTCCTACGAGCAGTACTTC.

A note on this clone: One end of the junction varies from germline; a read error may be responsible. The chain is built from TRBV19 and TRBJ2-3; D possibly matches TRBD1 or TRBD2 (6 bases each). The germline gives CDR1 LNHDA, CDR2 SQIVND (reference sequence). CDR3 length equals 13 residues. This CDR3 is CASSITGGPSLDF. In nucleotides, the CDR3 is TGTGCCAGTAGTATCACTGGGGGGCCAAGCCTGGATTTT.

This clone appeared a single time. J is TRBJ2-1 and V is TRBV5-8; D ambiguous. This CDR3 has 11 residues. Germline V CDR1 and CDR2: SGHTS, YDEGEE. The V and J ends lost 2 bases and 4 bases respectively, with 1 base between them. CDR3 sequence: CASSLYNEQFF. The CDR3 nucleotides read TGTGCCAGCAGCTTATACAATGAGCAGTTCTTC.

The chain combines TRBV7-2 with TRBJ1-1; weak D call: TRBD1 (5 bases). Trimming took 0 bases from V and 5 from J, leaving 10 bases between them. CDR1 is SGHTA, CDR2 FQGNSA, per germline. There are 14 residues in the CDR3. This chain's CDR3 is CASSLAYGGTEAFF. In DNA, the CDR3 is TGTGCCAGCAGCTTAGCATATGGGGGTACTGAAGCTTTCTTT.

The gene calls are TRBV5-8 and TRBJ2-5, with a tentative D call TRBD2 (6 bases). CDR3 length: 16 residues. CDR1 and CDR2 from the germline V gene are SGHTS and YDEGEE. Trimming stripped 0 bases from V and 2 bases from J, with 14 bases between. CDR3 sequence: CASSLAGDGAQETQYF. The DNA of the CDR3 is TGTGCCAGCAGCTTGGCGGGGGACGGGGCACAAGAGACCCAGTACTTC.

V is TRBV9 and J is TRBJ2-2, with 8 bases fitting TRBD2. Trimming at V came to 0 bases and at J to 2 bases, leaving 6 bases not matched to a gene. The CDR3 consists of 17 residues. Germline V lookup: CDR1 SGDLS, CDR2 YYNGEE. The CDR3 protein is CASSVVPGGGNTGELFF. For the CDR3, the DNA is TGTGCCAGCAGCGTAGTCCCGGGAGGGGGAAACACCGGGGAGCTGTTTTTT.

The CDR3 protein is CASSLSGFATDTQYF. The CDR3 coding sequence is TGTGCCAGCAGCTTATCGGGATTCGCGACAGATACGCAGTATTTT. V gene TRBV7-3 combines with J gene TRBJ2-3, with D maybe TRBD2 (5 bases). This CDR3 region has 15 residues. The germline V gene encodes CDR1 SGHTA and CDR2 FQGTGA. Trimming stripped 2 bases from V and 3 bases from J, with 12 bases between.

V gene TRBV6-5 combines with J gene TRBJ2-3; no clear D gene. V dropped 2 bases and J dropped 7 bases, with 13 bases sitting between them. The CDR3 covers 14 residues. Germline V gives CDR1 MNHEY, CDR2 SVGAGI. The DNA for the CDR3 is TGTGCCAGCAGTTACGGTCCGTCGATGAATACGCAGTATTTT. It codes for CASSYGPSMNTQYF.